Sequencing of this T cell receptor (beta chain) was carried out in a study of technical replicates of blood from several donors. Clones were read by immunoSEQ multiplex PCR, and TCRdb kept only the in-frame ones, dropping some. The repertoire holds approximately 73,000 clones, with around nine tenths as singletons. The sequenced sample consisted of T cells isolated from PBMCs. This TCR derives from a human donor in good health.

The CDR3 loop reads CASSILAGGTDTQYF. CDR3 DNA: TGTGCCAGTAGTATTCTGGCGGGGGGCACAGATACGCAGTATTTT. This chain uses TRBV19 with TRBJ2-3, with 7 bases matching TRBD2. Germline V gene data show CDR1 as LNHDA and CDR2 as SQIVND (reference sequence). V shed 3 bases and J 1 base; nucleotides not matched to a gene: 4. CDR3 size: 15 residues.